This TCR beta chain was identified during a study of blood T cell repertoires in COVID-19. Study in general: The United States, Italy and Spain were the sources of the acute and convalescent COVID-19 samples. T cells, B-cell-depleted T cells, or PBMCs supplied cDNA or gDNA.

Per the authors' pipeline: Nucleated cell number was recorded as an estimate derived from reference gene primer amplification. TCRdb keeps only in-frame clones here, not all; method: immunoSEQ multiplex PCR. V, J and clone size are those of that table, while D and trimming were read from the DNA. The data show roughly 170,000 clones, roughly 89% seen once. This CDR3 has 14 amino acids. With 4 bases removed from V and 6 bases from J, the gap between germline ends came to 17 bases. Germline CDR1 is SGHDT and CDR2 is YYEEEE. This TCR was recovered from a woman in her late teens or twenties who had recovered from COVID-19. This chain uses TRBV5-6 with TRBJ2-7; maybe TRBD1 (6 bases). Sequenced sample: peripheral blood. This chain's CDR3 is CASSRWDTPFEQYF. The DNA for the CDR3 is TGTGCCAGCAGCCGGTGGGACACTCCTTTCGAGCAGTACTTC.